This T cell receptor (beta chain) is drawn from a study of shared clonotypes between healthy human individuals. Study-level findings and limits: Measured sharing among donors was expected to vary with sequencing depth. In contrast to clonotypes shared by all four donors, non-shared clonotypes had lower generation probabilities.

Comment on this clone: The antigen remains unidentified.

The CDR3 consists of 12 residues. The V gene's germline CDR1 is MNHEY and CDR2 SVGAGI. V lost 11 bases and J 4 bases, leaving 15 bases between the germline ends. Every subset's genomic DNA went evenly onto several immunoSEQ plates. Per the authors' pipeline: Quality scores were absent from the junction-only immunoSEQ sequences, so filtering differed. Some clones are missing from TCRdb's copy, which holds only in-frame ones; the method was immunoSEQ multiplex PCR. The D gene and trimming were derived from the DNA, and the V and J assignments and clone size from that table. Among 1 million to 1.3 million clones listed, around 78% were seen once.

The material sequenced was memory CD4+ T cells from PBMCs. Regarding subset: CD45RA-negative fraction. The sequence was obtained from a man in his late teens or twenties in good health. Some clones in this sample may be carry-over from other donors' samples. This chain connects TRBV6-5 to TRBJ2-7; maybe TRBD2 (6 bases). CDR3 in DNA: TGTGCCGGCGGGCGGGATAGTTACGAGCAGTACTTC. It encodes CAGGRDSYEQYF.